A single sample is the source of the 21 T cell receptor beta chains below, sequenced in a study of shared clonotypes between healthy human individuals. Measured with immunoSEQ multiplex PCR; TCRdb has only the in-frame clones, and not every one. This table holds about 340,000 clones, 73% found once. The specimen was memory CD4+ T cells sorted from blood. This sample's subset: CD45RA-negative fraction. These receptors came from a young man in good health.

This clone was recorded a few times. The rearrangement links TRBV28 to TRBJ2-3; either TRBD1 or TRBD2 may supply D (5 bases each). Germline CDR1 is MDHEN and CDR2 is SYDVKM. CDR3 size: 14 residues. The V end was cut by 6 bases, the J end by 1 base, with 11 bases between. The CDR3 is CASRGERRTDTQYF. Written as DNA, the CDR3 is TGTGCCAGCAGGGGGGAACGTCGCACAGATACGCAGTATTTT. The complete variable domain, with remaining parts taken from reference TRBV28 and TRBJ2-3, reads DVKVTQSSRYLVKRTGEKVFLECVQDMDHENMFWYRQDPGLGLRLIYFSYDVKMKEKGDIPEGYSVSREKKERFSLILESASTNQTSMYLCASRGERRTDTQYFGPGTRLTVL.

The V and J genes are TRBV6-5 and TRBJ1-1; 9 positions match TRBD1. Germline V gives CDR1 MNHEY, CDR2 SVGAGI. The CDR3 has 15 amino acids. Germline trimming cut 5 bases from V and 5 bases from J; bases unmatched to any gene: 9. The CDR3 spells CASSRTGDKGTEAFF. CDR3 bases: TGTGCCAGCAGTCGGACAGGGGATAAGGGAACTGAAGCTTTCTTT.

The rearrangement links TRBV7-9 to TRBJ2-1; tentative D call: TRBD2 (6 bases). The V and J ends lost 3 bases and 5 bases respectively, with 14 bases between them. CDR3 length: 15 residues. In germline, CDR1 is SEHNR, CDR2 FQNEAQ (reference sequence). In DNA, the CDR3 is TGTGCCAGCAGCTTCTCAGCGGGCCTAAACAATGAGCAGTTCTTC. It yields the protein CASSFSAGLNNEQFF.

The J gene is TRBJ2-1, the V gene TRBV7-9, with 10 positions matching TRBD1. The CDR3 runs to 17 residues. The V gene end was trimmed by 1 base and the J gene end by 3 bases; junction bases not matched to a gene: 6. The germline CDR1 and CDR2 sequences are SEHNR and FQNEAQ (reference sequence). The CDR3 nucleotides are TGTGCCAGCAGCTTAGAGGGACAGGGGAATTTCTACAATGAGCAGTTCTTC. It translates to CASSLEGQGNFYNEQFF.

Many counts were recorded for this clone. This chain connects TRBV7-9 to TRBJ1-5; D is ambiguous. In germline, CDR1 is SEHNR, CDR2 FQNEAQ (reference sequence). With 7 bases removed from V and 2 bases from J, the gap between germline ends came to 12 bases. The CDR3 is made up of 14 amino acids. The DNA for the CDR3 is TGTGCCAGCAACCGGGGAGAGGGCAATCAGCCCCAGCATTTT. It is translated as CASNRGEGNQPQHF.

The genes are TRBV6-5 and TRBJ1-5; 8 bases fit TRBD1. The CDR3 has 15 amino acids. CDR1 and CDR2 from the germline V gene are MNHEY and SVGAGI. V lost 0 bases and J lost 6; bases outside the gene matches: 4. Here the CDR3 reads CASSYSPGGGQPQHF. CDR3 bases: TGTGCCAGCAGTTACTCTCCAGGGGGCGGTCAGCCCCAGCATTTT.

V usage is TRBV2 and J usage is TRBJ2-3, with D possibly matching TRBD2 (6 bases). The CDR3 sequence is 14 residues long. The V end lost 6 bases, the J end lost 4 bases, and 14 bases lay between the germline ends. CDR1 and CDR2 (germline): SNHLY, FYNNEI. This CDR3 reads CASRPRDGSDTQYF. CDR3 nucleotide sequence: TGTGCCAGCAGACCGCGGGACGGGTCAGATACGCAGTATTTT.

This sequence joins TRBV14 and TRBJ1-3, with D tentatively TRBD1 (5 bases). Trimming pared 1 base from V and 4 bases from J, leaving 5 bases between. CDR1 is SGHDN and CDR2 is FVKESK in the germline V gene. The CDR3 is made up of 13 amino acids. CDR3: CASSQGQGNTIYF. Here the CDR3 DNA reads TGTGCCAGCAGCCAAGGACAGGGAAACACCATATATTTT.

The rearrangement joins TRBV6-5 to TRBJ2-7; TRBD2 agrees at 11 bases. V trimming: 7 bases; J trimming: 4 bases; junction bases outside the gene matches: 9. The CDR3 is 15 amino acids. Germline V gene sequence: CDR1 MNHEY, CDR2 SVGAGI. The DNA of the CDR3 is TGTGCCAGCACCCCCCCGGGACTAGCGGTTTACGAGCAGTACTTC. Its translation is CASTPPGLAVYEQYF.

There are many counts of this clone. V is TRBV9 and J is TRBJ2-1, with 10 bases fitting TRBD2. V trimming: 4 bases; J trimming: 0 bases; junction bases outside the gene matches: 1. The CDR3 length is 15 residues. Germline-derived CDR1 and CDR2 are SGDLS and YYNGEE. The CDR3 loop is CASSPSGSSYNEQFF. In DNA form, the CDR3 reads TGTGCCAGCAGCCCTAGCGGGAGCTCCTACAATGAGCAGTTCTTC.

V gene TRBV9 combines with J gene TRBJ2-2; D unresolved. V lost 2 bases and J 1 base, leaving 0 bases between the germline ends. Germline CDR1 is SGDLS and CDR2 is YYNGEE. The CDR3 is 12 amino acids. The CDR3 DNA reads TGTGCCAGCAGCGTGAACACCGGGGAGCTGTTTTTT. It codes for CASSVNTGELFF.

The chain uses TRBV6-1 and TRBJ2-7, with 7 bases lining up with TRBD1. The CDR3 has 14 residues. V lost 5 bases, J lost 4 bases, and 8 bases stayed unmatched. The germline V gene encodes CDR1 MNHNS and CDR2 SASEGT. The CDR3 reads CASSPDREYYEQYF. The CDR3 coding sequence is TGTGCCAGCAGTCCTGACAGGGAATATTACGAGCAGTACTTC.

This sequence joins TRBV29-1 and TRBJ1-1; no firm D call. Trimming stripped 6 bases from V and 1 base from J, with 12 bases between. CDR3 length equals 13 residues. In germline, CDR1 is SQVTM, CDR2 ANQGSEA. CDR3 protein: CSVRRERNTEAFF. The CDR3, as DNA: TGCAGCGTCCGCCGGGAAAGGAACACTGAAGCTTTCTTT.

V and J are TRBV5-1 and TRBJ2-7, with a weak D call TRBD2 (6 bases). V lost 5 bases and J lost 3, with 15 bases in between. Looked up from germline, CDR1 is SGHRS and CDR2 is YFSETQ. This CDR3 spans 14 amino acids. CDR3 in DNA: TGCGCCAGCAGAAACGCGGGATTGGGCTACGAGCAGTACTTC. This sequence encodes CASRNAGLGYEQYF.

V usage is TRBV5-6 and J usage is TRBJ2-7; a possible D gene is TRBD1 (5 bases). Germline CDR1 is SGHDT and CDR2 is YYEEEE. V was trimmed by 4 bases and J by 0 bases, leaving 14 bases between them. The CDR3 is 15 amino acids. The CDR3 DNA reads TGTGCCAGCAGCCAAAGACAGCTCAGCTCCTACGAGCAGTACTTC. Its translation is CASSQRQLSSYEQYF.

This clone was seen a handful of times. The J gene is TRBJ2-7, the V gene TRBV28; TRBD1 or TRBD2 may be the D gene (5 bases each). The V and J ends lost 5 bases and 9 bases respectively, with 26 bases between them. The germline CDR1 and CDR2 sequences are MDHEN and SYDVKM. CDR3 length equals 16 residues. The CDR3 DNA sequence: TGTGCCAGCAGTATACCCCACGGGACCCCCGGTTCGTGGCAGTACTTC. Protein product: CASSIPHGTPGSWQYF.

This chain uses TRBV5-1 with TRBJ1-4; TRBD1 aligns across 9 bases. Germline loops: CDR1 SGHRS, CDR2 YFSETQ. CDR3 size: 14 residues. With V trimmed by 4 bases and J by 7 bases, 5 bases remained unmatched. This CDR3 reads CASSRTGVGEKLFF. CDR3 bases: TGCGCCAGCAGCCGGACAGGGGTCGGTGAAAAACTGTTTTTT.

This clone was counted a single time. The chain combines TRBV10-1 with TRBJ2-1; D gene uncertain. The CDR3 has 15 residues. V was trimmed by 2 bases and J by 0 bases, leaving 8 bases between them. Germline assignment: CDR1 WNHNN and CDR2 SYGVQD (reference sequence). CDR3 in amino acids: CASSEDGLSYNEQFF. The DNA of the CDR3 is TGCGCCAGCAGTGAGGACGGGCTCTCCTACAATGAGCAGTTCTTC.

CDR3 region: CASSHSGDEQYF. In nucleotides, the CDR3 is TGTGCCAGCAGCCACTCCGGGGACGAGCAGTACTTC. V usage is TRBV11-3 and J usage is TRBJ2-7; D is possibly TRBD2 (5 bases). Trimming took off 5 bases at V and 5 bases at J, with 10 bases between the two ends. CDR1 and CDR2 from the germline V gene are SGHNT and YENEEA. The CDR3 extends over 12 amino acids. Using reference TRBV11-3 and TRBJ2-7 for the parts outside the CDR3, the full variable domain is EAGVVQSPRYKIIEKKQPVAFWCNPISGHNTLYWYLQNLGQGPELLIRYENEEAVDDSQLPKDRFSAERLKGVDSTLKIQPAELGDSAVYLCASSHSGDEQYFGPGTRLTVT.

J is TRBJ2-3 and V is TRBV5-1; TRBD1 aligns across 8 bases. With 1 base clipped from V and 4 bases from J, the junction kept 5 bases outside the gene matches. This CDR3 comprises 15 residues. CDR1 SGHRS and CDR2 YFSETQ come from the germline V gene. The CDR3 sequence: CASSLRGQGPDTQYF. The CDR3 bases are TGCGCCAGCAGCTTGCGCGGACAGGGCCCAGATACGCAGTATTTT.

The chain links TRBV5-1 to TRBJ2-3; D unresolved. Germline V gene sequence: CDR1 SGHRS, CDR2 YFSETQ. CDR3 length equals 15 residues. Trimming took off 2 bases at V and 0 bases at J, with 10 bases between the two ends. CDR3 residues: CASSFLLVSTDTQYF. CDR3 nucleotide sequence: TGCGCCAGCAGCTTTCTACTCGTAAGCACAGATACGCAGTATTTT.